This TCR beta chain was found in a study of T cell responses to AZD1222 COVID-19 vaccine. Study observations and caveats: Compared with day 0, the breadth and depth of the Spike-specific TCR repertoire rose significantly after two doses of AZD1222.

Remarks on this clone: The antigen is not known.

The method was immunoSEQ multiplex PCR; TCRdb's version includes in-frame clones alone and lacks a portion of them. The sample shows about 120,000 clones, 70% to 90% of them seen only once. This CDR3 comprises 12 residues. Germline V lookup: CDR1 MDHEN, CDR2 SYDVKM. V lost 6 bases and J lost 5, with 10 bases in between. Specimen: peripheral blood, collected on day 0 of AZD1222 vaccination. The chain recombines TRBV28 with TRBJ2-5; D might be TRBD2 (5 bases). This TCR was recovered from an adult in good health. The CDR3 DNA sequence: TGTGCCAGCAGGCCTAGCTGGGAGACCCAGTACTTC. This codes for CASRPSWETQYF.